A selection of T cell receptor beta chains follows, all from one sample in a study of high-grade serous ovarian cancer treatment subgroups. Data came from immunoSEQ multiplex PCR; TCRdb stores just in-frame clones and leaves some out. Counted here are about 6,800 clones, approximately 79% occurring once; the ten biggest clones make up approximately 4.8%. Input material: tumor tissue. These receptor sequences come from a human donor with high-grade serous ovarian cancer. Each CDR3 is given with its conserved first and last residue. D genes are given only for firm matches. The listing skips clone size in some rows; elsewhere it reads once, few, many or a size class.

abundance: -
j_gene: TRBJ2-7
v_gene: TRBV19
d_gene: -
CDR3nt: TGTGCCAGTAGTCGGGCTAACGGGTACTCCTACGAGCAGTACTTC
CDR3aa: CASSRANGYSYEQYF

abundance: -
j_gene: TRBJ1-5
v_gene: TRBV18
d_gene: TRBD1
CDR3nt: TGTGCCAGCTCACCAACAGGGGTGGGACAGCCCCAGCATTTT
CDR3aa: CASSPTGVGQPQHF

abundance: once
j_gene: TRBJ1-5
v_gene: TRBV28
d_gene: -
CDR3nt: TGTGCCAGCTCTCAGACGAGGGAGAAGCCCCAGCATTTT
CDR3aa: CASSQTREKPQHF

abundance: -
j_gene: TRBJ1-2
v_gene: TRBV7-9
d_gene: -
CDR3nt: TGTGCCAGCAGCTTATCTTACAGGGATAACTATGGCTACACCTTC
CDR3aa: CASSLSYRDNYGYTF

abundance: -
j_gene: TRBJ1-2
v_gene: TRBV4-1
d_gene: TRBD1
CDR3nt: TGCGCCAGCAGGCCTTGGACAGGGGGCGGATTACGCCGGGGACGAAACTATGGCTACACCTTC
CDR3aa: CASRPWTGGGLRRGRNYGYTF

abundance: -
j_gene: TRBJ2-2
v_gene: TRBV6-1
d_gene: -
CDR3nt: TGTGCCAGCAGTGGACAGGAGGCCGGGGAGCTGTTTTTT
CDR3aa: CASSGQEAGELFF

abundance: few
j_gene: TRBJ1-5
v_gene: TRBV5-1
d_gene: -
CDR3nt: TGCGCCAGCAGCTTGGGCGGGGTGGGGAGCAATCAGCCCCAGCATTTT
CDR3aa: CASSLGGVGSNQPQHF

abundance: once
j_gene: TRBJ1-1
v_gene: TRBV7-8
d_gene: -
CDR3nt: TGTGCCAGCAGCCGTCAACAGGGTAACACTGAAGCTTTCTTT
CDR3aa: CASSRQQGNTEAFF

abundance: -
j_gene: TRBJ2-7
v_gene: TRBV5-4
d_gene: -
CDR3nt: TGCGCCAGCAGCCAAGATTCCAGGGGATACGAGCAGTACTTC
CDR3aa: CASSQDSRGYEQYF

abundance: few
j_gene: TRBJ1-5
v_gene: TRBV30
d_gene: -
CDR3nt: TGTGCCTGGACCGAGGGGTGGGCGGATAGCAATCAGCCCCAGCATTTT
CDR3aa: CAWTEGWADSNQPQHF

abundance: -
j_gene: TRBJ1-1
v_gene: TRBV18
d_gene: -
CDR3nt: TGTGCCAGCTCACCTCGGGGTGAAACTGAAGCTTTCTTT
CDR3aa: CASSPRGETEAFF

abundance: few
j_gene: TRBJ2-3
v_gene: TRBV6-4
d_gene: TRBD2
CDR3nt: TGTGCCAGCAGTGCTACTAGCGGGGGGCCCACAGATACGCAGTATTTT
CDR3aa: CASSATSGGPTDTQYF

abundance: few
j_gene: TRBJ1-4
v_gene: TRBV19
d_gene: -
CDR3nt: TGTGCCAGTAGTCCGAGGACAGAAGGAGAGGAAAAACTGTTTTTT
CDR3aa: CASSPRTEGEEKLFF

abundance: large
j_gene: TRBJ2-1
v_gene: TRBV27
d_gene: TRBD1
CDR3nt: TGTGCCAGCGGCGGGACAGGGGCGAACAATGAGCAGTTCTTC
CDR3aa: CASGGTGANNEQFF

abundance: -
j_gene: TRBJ2-7
v_gene: TRBV5-1
d_gene: -
CDR3nt: TGCGCCAGCGGGGTGGGGGGCCAGACCTACGAGCAGTACTTC
CDR3aa: CASGVGGQTYEQYF

abundance: -
j_gene: TRBJ1-1
v_gene: TRBV10-3
d_gene: -
CDR3nt: TGTGCCAGCAGTTACGGTAACACTGAAGCTTTCTTT
CDR3aa: CASSYGNTEAFF

abundance: -
j_gene: TRBJ1-2
v_gene: TRBV4-1
d_gene: -
CDR3nt: TGCGCCAGCAGCTACGGGACGTCCGGCTACACCTTC
CDR3aa: CASSYGTSGYTF

abundance: -
j_gene: TRBJ1-2
v_gene: TRBV19
d_gene: TRBD1
CDR3nt: TGTGCCAGTAACACGGTGGATGGGACAGGGTTCGGCTACACCTTC
CDR3aa: CASNTVDGTGFGYTF

abundance: few
j_gene: TRBJ1-2
v_gene: TRBV27
d_gene: -
CDR3nt: TGTGCCAGCAGTTTAAGCAGGGCAGCTAACTATGGCTACACCTTC
CDR3aa: CASSLSRAANYGYTF

abundance: -
j_gene: TRBJ1-6
v_gene: TRBV21-1
d_gene: -
CDR3nt: TGTGCCAGCAGCAAAGAAGGGGGGAAATCCTATAATTCACCCCTCCACTTT
CDR3aa: CASSKEGGKSYNSPLHF

abundance: -
j_gene: TRBJ1-4
v_gene: TRBV7-9
d_gene: -
CDR3nt: TGTGCCAGCAGCACCCCCCCCGGGTCCGGCGAAGAAAAACTGTTTTTT
CDR3aa: CASSTPPGSGEEKLFF

abundance: -
j_gene: TRBJ1-5
v_gene: TRBV9
d_gene: -
CDR3nt: TGTGCCAGCAGCGTCGATAACCTTATAGGTCAGCCCCAGCATTTT
CDR3aa: CASSVDNLIGQPQHF

abundance: -
j_gene: TRBJ2-5
v_gene: TRBV2
d_gene: -
CDR3nt: TGTGCCAGCAGAACAACAGAGACCCAGTACTTC
CDR3aa: CASRTTETQYF

abundance: -
j_gene: TRBJ1-3
v_gene: TRBV30
d_gene: -
CDR3nt: TGTGCCTGGAGTCAGATCTCTGGAAACACCATATATTTT
CDR3aa: CAWSQISGNTIYF

abundance: -
j_gene: TRBJ2-5
v_gene: TRBV5-6
d_gene: TRBD1
CDR3nt: TGTGCCAGCAGCGGGGGACAGGGGTACCAAGAGACCCAGTACTTC
CDR3aa: CASSGGQGYQETQYF

abundance: once
j_gene: TRBJ1-2
v_gene: TRBV19
d_gene: TRBD1
CDR3nt: TGTGCCAGTAGTATAGATCCGGGACAGGCGTCTAACTATGGCTACACCTTC
CDR3aa: CASSIDPGQASNYGYTF

abundance: few
j_gene: TRBJ2-2
v_gene: TRBV25-1
d_gene: TRBD1
CDR3nt: TGTGCCAGCAGTGCATGGACAGGGACCGGGGAGCTGTTTTTT
CDR3aa: CASSAWTGTGELFF

abundance: -
j_gene: TRBJ2-7
v_gene: TRBV19
d_gene: TRBD1
CDR3nt: TGTGCCAGTACCCGGGACAGGAGCTCCTACGAGCAGTACTTC
CDR3aa: CASTRDRSSYEQYF

abundance: -
j_gene: TRBJ2-2
v_gene: TRBV4-2
d_gene: -
CDR3nt: TGTGCCAGCAGCCAAGATCCCCGACAGAACACCGGGGAGCTGTTTTTT
CDR3aa: CASSQDPRQNTGELFF

abundance: -
j_gene: TRBJ2-2
v_gene: TRBV7-2
d_gene: -
CDR3nt: TGTGCCAGCAGCTTAGTTATCACCGGGGAGCTGTTTTTT
CDR3aa: CASSLVITGELFF

abundance: -
j_gene: TRBJ2-2
v_gene: TRBV11-2
d_gene: -
CDR3nt: TGTGCCAGCAGCTCCTCTTTACCACTAACCGGGGAGCTGTTTTTT
CDR3aa: CASSSSLPLTGELFF

abundance: -
j_gene: TRBJ1-6
v_gene: TRBV4-1
d_gene: TRBD1
CDR3nt: TGCGCCAGCAGCCTCGGGACAGACCCCTCCAATTCACCCCTCCACTTT
CDR3aa: CASSLGTDPSNSPLHF

abundance: -
j_gene: TRBJ2-7
v_gene: TRBV29-1
d_gene: -
CDR3nt: TGCAGCGTTGCCGAACGAGGAGGCTACGAGCAGTACTTC
CDR3aa: CSVAERGGYEQYF

abundance: -
j_gene: TRBJ1-5
v_gene: TRBV28
d_gene: TRBD1
CDR3nt: TGTGCCAGCACCTCCAGCCGGGACAGGGGGCGCGGCCAGCCCCAGCATTTT
CDR3aa: CASTSSRDRGRGQPQHF

abundance: few
j_gene: TRBJ2-7
v_gene: TRBV28
d_gene: -
CDR3nt: TGTGCCAGCAGTTTCGGCGGGGACTGGTACGAGCAGTACTTC
CDR3aa: CASSFGGDWYEQYF

abundance: -
j_gene: TRBJ2-7
v_gene: TRBV28
d_gene: -
CDR3nt: TGTGCCAGCTTAACTCCCGGGACCCCCGAGGGCTACGAGCAGTACTTC
CDR3aa: CASLTPGTPEGYEQYF

abundance: -
j_gene: TRBJ2-2
v_gene: TRBV6-1
d_gene: -
CDR3nt: TGTGCCAGCAGTGTGGATATCGGCGGGGCGAACACCGGGGAGCTGTTTTTT
CDR3aa: CASSVDIGGANTGELFF

abundance: -
j_gene: TRBJ2-7
v_gene: TRBV7-2
d_gene: TRBD1
CDR3nt: TGTGCCAGCAGCTTAGTGGACAGGGACGAGCAGTACTTC
CDR3aa: CASSLVDRDEQYF

abundance: -
j_gene: TRBJ2-7
v_gene: TRBV7-2
d_gene: TRBD2
CDR3nt: TGTGCCAGCAGCCCGACTAGCGGGAGGGCCGCGGAGCAGTACTTC
CDR3aa: CASSPTSGRAAEQYF

abundance: -
j_gene: TRBJ1-2
v_gene: TRBV7-9
d_gene: -
CDR3nt: TGTGCCAGCAGCCCTCCGACGGAAATTACCTATGGCTACACCTTC
CDR3aa: CASSPPTEITYGYTF

abundance: once
j_gene: TRBJ2-5
v_gene: TRBV10-1
d_gene: -
CDR3nt: TGCGCCAGCAGTCCCGGGACGGCTGTAGAGACCCAGTACTTC
CDR3aa: CASSPGTAVETQYF

abundance: -
j_gene: TRBJ1-4
v_gene: TRBV9
d_gene: -
CDR3nt: TGTGCCAGCAGCGTAGGGGGTTCAAGTGAAAAACTGTTTTTT
CDR3aa: CASSVGGSSEKLFF

abundance: few
j_gene: TRBJ1-2
v_gene: TRBV4-1
d_gene: -
CDR3nt: TGCGCCAGCAGCCCCTTACCTGTTAACTATGGCTACACCTTC
CDR3aa: CASSPLPVNYGYTF

abundance: -
j_gene: TRBJ2-2
v_gene: TRBV5-1
d_gene: TRBD1
CDR3nt: TGCGCCAGCAGCTTCGGGGCAGGGGGCGTTGGGACCGGGGAGCTGTTTTTT
CDR3aa: CASSFGAGGVGTGELFF

abundance: -
j_gene: TRBJ2-2
v_gene: TRBV18
d_gene: TRBD1
CDR3nt: TGTGCCAGCTCAGCCCCGGGACAGGCCTTTTGGGATTCCGGGGAGCTGTTTTTT
CDR3aa: CASSAPGQAFWDSGELFF

abundance: -
j_gene: TRBJ1-2
v_gene: TRBV9
d_gene: -
CDR3nt: TGTGCCAGCAGCTCAAGCCACTATGGCTACACCTTC
CDR3aa: CASSSSHYGYTF

abundance: -
j_gene: TRBJ1-4
v_gene: TRBV9
d_gene: -
CDR3nt: TGTGCCAGCAGCCCGTGGAAGGGGTCCAATGAAAAACTGTTTTTT
CDR3aa: CASSPWKGSNEKLFF